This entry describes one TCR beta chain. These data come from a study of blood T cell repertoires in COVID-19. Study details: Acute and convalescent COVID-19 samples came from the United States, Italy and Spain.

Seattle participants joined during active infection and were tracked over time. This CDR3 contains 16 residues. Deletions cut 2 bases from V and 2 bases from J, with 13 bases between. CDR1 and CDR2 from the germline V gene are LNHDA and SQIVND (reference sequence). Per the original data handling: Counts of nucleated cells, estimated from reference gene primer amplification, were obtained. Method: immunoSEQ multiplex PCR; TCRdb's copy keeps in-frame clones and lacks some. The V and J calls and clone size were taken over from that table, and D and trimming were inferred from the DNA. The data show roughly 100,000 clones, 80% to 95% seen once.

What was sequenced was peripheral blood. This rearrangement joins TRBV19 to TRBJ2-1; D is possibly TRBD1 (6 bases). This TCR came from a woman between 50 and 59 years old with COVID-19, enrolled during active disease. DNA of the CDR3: TGTGCCAGTAGTATATCCCGACAGGCTCCCTACAATGAGCAGTTCTTC. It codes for CASSISRQAPYNEQFF.